The clone carrying this TCR beta chain has at least ten counts. These data belong to a study of T cells in Graves' hyperthyroidism and ophthalmopathy. CDR1 is SGDLS, CDR2 YYNGEE, per germline. After removal of 3 bases from V and 1 base from J, the junction contained 4 bases not matched to a gene. This CDR3 spans 15 amino acids. Hyperthyroidism in the patients, aged 18 to 65, was newly diagnosed and under 2 months in duration. Diagnoses rested on clinical symptoms, serum thyroxine and TRAb, thyroid ultrasound and orbital computed tomography. The study collected blood at first hyperthyroidism diagnosis, before any ophthalmopathy symptoms arose. Fresh peripheral blood, roughly 9.8 ml of it, supplied the PBMCs. RNA transcripts gave rise to amplified TCR beta CDR3 regions. The HTBI set primed first-round TCR CDR3 RT-PCR. TCRdb re-analysed the multiplex PCR reads in MiXCR, keeping a single row per CDR3 protein. The table has 35,000 to 40,000 distinct CDR3 sequences, just under 50% seen once; the top ten hold approximately 6.2%.

The specimen sequenced was blood. This TCR derives from a woman in her forties or fifties with Graves' hyperthyroidism that later progressed to Graves' ophthalmopathy. The J gene is TRBJ1-2, the V gene TRBV9, with 9 bases fitting TRBD1. In nucleotides, the CDR3 is TGTGCCAGCAGCGGACAGGGGGAAAATAACTATGGCTACACCTTC. This encodes CASSGQGENNYGYTF.